Shown below are 9 T cell receptor beta chains from a single sample sequenced in a study of identical twins (dated by TCRdb to the mid-2010s). Receptors were amplified or captured by 5' RACE. The reads were generated on an Illumina HiSeq 2000. The public reads were reprocessed in TCRdb via fastp at Q25 and MiXCR, keeping in-frame beta chains. Each entry is one CDR3 protein sequence, shown with its most common DNA and genes. For this sample there are over 600,000 distinct CDR3 sequences; around 20% appear just once. Jointly, the top ten make up approximately 4.5% of the sample. These same records also appear under a second study, on T cells expressing NK-cell markers.

The sequenced material came from PBMCs. The source of these receptors is a woman aged 18 to 35 in good health.

The V call is TRBV12-3 or TRBV12-4, the J call TRBJ2-3; D may correspond to TRBD1 or TRBD2 (5 bases each). The length of the CDR3 is 15 residues. The germline V and J ends were trimmed by 5 bases and 4 bases, with 16 bases remaining between them. In nucleotides, the CDR3 is TGTGCCAGCAGTACGGTCGGGGCCTCCCCAGATACGCAGTATTTT. The encoded protein is CASSTVGASPDTQYF.

This clonotype was seen a few times. This chain links TRBV25-1 with TRBJ1-4; D remains unclear. CDR1 MGHDK and CDR2 SYGVNS come from the germline V gene. This CDR3 has 15 residues. V shed 1 base and J shed 5 bases, with 11 bases lying between them. CDR3 coding DNA: TGTGCCAGCAGTGAATTGGGTGGACGAAATGAAAAACTGTTTTTT. This sequence encodes CASSELGGRNEKLFF.

This chain joins TRBV4-1 and TRBJ2-1; 11 bases match TRBD2. The CDR3 is 15 residues long. J was trimmed by 2 bases and V by 8 bases; bases with no gene match: 5. CDR1 is MGHRA and CDR2 is YSYEKL in the germline V gene. The CDR3 DNA reads as TGCGCCAGCGGCCGACTAGCGGGGACCTACAATGAGCAGTTCTTC. Translated: CASGRLAGTYNEQFF.

The V and J genes are TRBV7-9 and TRBJ2-7, with 8 nucleotides matching TRBD2. CDR1 is SEHNR and CDR2 is FQNEAQ in the germline V gene (reference sequence). This CDR3 has 15 amino acids. J lost 1 base, V lost 4 bases, and 6 bases had no gene match. CDR3 in DNA: TGTGCCAGCAGCTCGCCCTTAGCGGGATCCTACGAGCAGTACTTC. It is translated as CASSSPLAGSYEQYF.

The chain joins TRBV28 to TRBJ2-5, with D tentatively TRBD2 (5 bases). Germline V CDR1 and CDR2: MDHEN, SYDVKM. Trimming removed 6 bases at V and 2 bases at J, with 13 bases between. The CDR3 extends over 14 amino acids. The DNA of the CDR3 is TGTGCCAGCAGACGGTACGGGATTCAAGAGACCCAGTACTTC. It is translated as CASRRYGIQETQYF.

A few counts support this clonotype. This chain uses TRBV10-3 with TRBJ2-1, with 11 bases lining up with TRBD2. Trimming at V came to 0 bases and at J to 6 bases, leaving 1 base not matched to a gene. The CDR3 sequence is 15 residues long. Germline CDR1 is ENHRY and CDR2 is SYGVKD. CDR3 in amino acids: CAISESTSGSNEQFF. CDR3 sequence (DNA): TGTGCCATCAGTGAGTCTACTAGCGGGAGCAATGAGCAGTTCTTC.

There are many counts of this clonotype. The chain joins TRBV29-1 to TRBJ2-4, with a weak D call TRBD2 (6 bases). Trimming shortened V by 5 bases and J by 8 bases, and 19 bases separated the two germline ends. The germline V gene encodes CDR1 SQVTM and CDR2 ANQGSEA. CDR3 size: 14 residues. The CDR3: CSVKVGQEGYIQYF. The CDR3 DNA reads as TGCAGCGTTAAAGTCGGGCAGGAGGGTTACATTCAGTACTTC.

V usage is TRBV27 and J usage is TRBJ2-3, with 7 bases identical to TRBD2. The V gene end was trimmed by 8 bases and the J gene end by 2 bases; junction bases not matched to a gene: 10. The CDR3 is 15 amino acids. Germline values: CDR1 MNHEY, CDR2 SMNVEV (reference sequence). CDR3 DNA sequence: TGTGCCAGCGGGTACCCCGGGACTACCACAGATACGCAGTATTTT. Translated, it gives CASGYPGTTTDTQYF.

This clonotype has at least ten counts. The genes are TRBV5-1 and TRBJ2-1; 7 bases line up with TRBD1. The CDR3 covers 15 residues. V lost 4 bases and J lost 1; bases outside the gene matches: 5. The germline V gene has CDR1 SGHRS and CDR2 YFSETQ. CDR3 amino acids: CASSPLQGSYNEQFF. The CDR3, as DNA: TGCGCCAGCAGCCCGTTACAGGGGTCCTACAATGAGCAGTTCTTC.